The rows below give T cell receptor beta chains drawn from one sample of a study of T cells in localized non-small cell lung cancer. Sequencing used immunoSEQ multiplex PCR; TCRdb keeps in-frame clones, though not all of them. The repertoire holds 30,000 to 35,000 clones, with about nine tenths as singletons. The input for sequencing was peripheral blood, taken before any cancer treatment. These receptors originate from a woman aged 35-75 years with stage I lung adenocarcinoma. The CDR3 runs from the conserved cysteine through the conserved F or W.

v_gene	j_gene	CDR3aa
TRBV5-5	TRBJ2-3	CASSLGPGSTDTQYF
TRBV5-5	TRBJ1-1	CASSPDVDAKAFF
TRBV19	TRBJ1-3	CASSRTGTSGNTIYF
TRBV14	TRBJ1-1	CASSSALPNTEAFF
TRBV18	TRBJ1-1	CASSPGQGGITEAFF
TRBV6-5	TRBJ2-3	CASSYRKSTDTQYF
TRBV28	TRBJ1-2	CASSRTDRADGYTF
TRBV28	TRBJ2-7	CASNDPGSSYEQYF
TRBV9	TRBJ2-7	CASSVGGAGMFYEQYF
TRBV19	TRBJ2-3	CATLAGGRFTDTQYF
TRBV6-6	TRBJ1-1	CASSYNRNTEAFF
TRBV6-6	TRBJ1-3	CASSLTGHRNTIYF
TRBV30	TRBJ1-5	CASRKGKGVNQPQHF
TRBV6-5	TRBJ1-4	CASSSLGKLFF
TRBV27	TRBJ1-2	CASSLGTNYGYTF
TRBV15	TRBJ1-4	CATSRVPEKGEKLFF
TRBV16	TRBJ2-1	CASSQFPTPRGNEQFF
TRBV11-3	TRBJ2-7	CASSLTGGNYEQYF
TRBV5-1	TRBJ2-2	CASSPGQKNTGELFF
TRBV6-1	TRBJ1-1	CASRPGPTNTEAFF
TRBV6-5	TRBJ2-1	CASSTPPTVLQFF
TRBV5-1	TRBJ1-3	CASRPTGSGNTIYF
TRBV5-4	TRBJ2-5	CASSGTSGAFQETQYF
TRBV5-1	TRBJ2-5	CASSPLPGLAGQETQYF
TRBV11-3	TRBJ2-1	CASKAGGFEGAHEQFF
TRBV21-1	TRBJ1-3	CASSKALGDPGNTIYF
TRBV10-2	TRBJ1-1	CASVLSGGVLSEAFF
TRBV21-1	TRBJ2-2	CASSQAGVSGELFF
TRBV27	TRBJ2-5	CASSSGTGGVETQYF
TRBV5-8	TRBJ1-6	CASRLRVAGSPLHF
TRBV5-6	TRBJ1-2	CASSLAYSSYGYTF
TRBV5-1	TRBJ2-1	CASSFYSGGDNEQFF
TRBV19	TRBJ1-1	CASSTGQYTEAFF
TRBV7-9	TRBJ2-7	CASSRAGTGHHEQYF
TRBV5-6	TRBJ1-1	CASSLYRVGYTEAFF
TRBV7-6	TRBJ1-5	CASSLGANQPQHF
TRBV7-3	TRBJ2-3	CASSLTPGLAGGPTDTQYF